The subject of this entry is one TCR beta chain. The junction does not match germline at one end; this may be a read error. This CDR3 region has 15 residues. The germline V gene has CDR1 SGHTA and CDR2 FQGNSA. Full-length variable regions came from constant-region reverse primers plus semi-nested Nested Universal Primer A PCR. TCRdb recomputed calls from the 5' RACE reads with MiXCR, one row per CDR3 protein. This sample yields more than 55,000 distinct CDR3 sequences, of which more than 25% are seen a single time; around 2.1% belongs to the top ten. Cells sorted as Tregs were CD4+, CD25+ and CD127-/low.

The genes are TRBV7-2 and TRBJ2-3; 8 bases match TRBD1. The sequence came from a female donor with breast cancer. The sample taken for sequencing was tumor-infiltrating Tregs sorted from the breast tumor. The CDR3 DNA reads TGTGCCGGCAGCGCCCAGACAGGGGGCACAGATACGCAGTATTTT. It translates to CAGSAQTGGTDTQYF.